This TCR beta chain was recorded in a study of T cell responses to AZD1222 COVID-19 vaccine. Regarding the study as a whole: The donors showed a predominance of white British ancestry and of females, with possible underestimation of clonal diversity. Only a handful of individuals given AZD1222 were seropositive at baseline. Nearly half of unique spike-specific TCRs reportedly avoided B.1.351 and B.1.1.7 mutated regions.

Clones were read by immunoSEQ multiplex PCR, and TCRdb kept only the in-frame ones, dropping some. Altogether about 170,000 clones are present, around 88% being singletons, with the ten largest covering 0.85% to 1.2%. Points on this clone: As yet, its antigen is unknown.

Per the germline V gene, CDR1 is SGHTS and CDR2 is YDEGEE. The CDR3 contains 16 residues. V dropped 4 bases and J dropped 0; count of bases not matched to a gene: 7. This clonotype originated in an adult who received the AZD1222 COVID-19 vaccine. J is TRBJ2-3 and V is TRBV5-8; 8 bases align to TRBD1. The sample here was peripheral blood, taken 28 days after the second AZD1222 dose. The CDR3 DNA reads TGTGCCAGCAGCCCAGGGGGCGGGTCCAGCACAGATACGCAGTATTTT. Amino acid sequence: CASSPGGGSSTDTQYF.